This TCR beta chain was profiled in a study of T cell repertoires in cytomegalovirus infection. Study-wide context: Public TCR beta signatures provided an indication of both CMV infection and a matching HLA type. Study-level results: Individuals carrying CMV plus the relevant HLA were identified by cumulative frequency of public TCR beta families.

Via MiXCR, TCRdb re-called the reads, giving one row per CDR3 protein. In the table there are some 62,000 distinct CDR3 sequences, 20% to 25% of which are singletons. This clonotype was found a few times. Antigen unknown. Germline CDR1 reads SEHNR; CDR2 reads FQNEAQ (reference sequence). V was trimmed by 6 bases and J by 4 bases, leaving 11 bases between them. This CDR3 has 13 residues. V gene TRBV7-9 combines with J gene TRBJ2-3, with D perhaps TRBD1 (5 bases). The material was CD8+ T cells from cultured PBMCs, obtained from culture after CMV antigen stimulation. The receptor comes from a human donor in good health (CMV status not recorded). Some clones in this sample may be carry-over from other donors' samples. This CDR3 is CASSHEGADTQYF. The CDR3 DNA reads as TGTGCCAGCAGTCACGAAGGGGCAGATACGCAGTATTTT.